This entry lists 6 T cell receptor beta chains sequenced from one sample in a study of T-cell reconstitution after alpha-beta-depleted transplantation in children. TCRbeta library construction was performed incorporating unique molecular identifiers. TCRdb passed the PCR reads through MiXCR, listing each CDR3 protein once. Of hundreds of thousands of distinct CDR3 sequences in the sample, 15% to 20% were seen once. Source: PBMCs from the stem cell graft donor, taken from the stem cell graft. The receptors come from a human donor who donated a stem cell graft to a child with acute lymphoblastic leukemia.

In this sample, this clonotype turned up a few times. The gene calls are TRBV29-1 and TRBJ2-1; 7 nucleotides align to TRBD2. The germline gives CDR1 SQVTM, CDR2 ANQGSEA. The CDR3 runs to 13 residues. After removal of 4 bases from V and 7 bases from J, the junction contained 7 bases not matched to a gene. The CDR3 coding sequence is TGCAGCGTTGCAAGCGGGATGGTAAATGAGCAGTTCTTC. This codes for CSVASGMVNEQFF.

There are a few counts of this clonotype. This sequence joins TRBV7-9 and TRBJ1-2; 12 bases are a match to TRBD1. The CDR3 is 16 residues long. Germline V gene sequence: CDR1 SEHNR, CDR2 FQNEAQ (reference sequence). J was trimmed by 8 bases and V by 4 bases; bases with no gene match: 11. As DNA, the CDR3 is TGTGCCAGCAGCTGGAAGGGACAGGGGGCGCGGGCCGGCTACACCTTC. This encodes CASSWKGQGARAGYTF.

This clonotype came up a few times. The V gene is TRBV4-1, the J gene TRBJ2-1, with a weak D call TRBD1 (6 bases). V lost 3 bases to trimming and J lost 10 bases, with 19 bases between them. Germline CDR1 and CDR2: MGHRA and YSYEKL. The CDR3 length is 15 residues. In DNA, the CDR3 is TGCGCCAGCAGCCAGGGATTACAGGGTAAAGGAGAGCAGTTCTTC. Amino acid sequence: CASSQGLQGKGEQFF.

The chain uses TRBV20-1 and TRBJ1-6; D unresolved. V shed 6 bases and J shed 0 bases, with 15 bases lying between them. CDR1 DFQATT and CDR2 SNEGSKA come from the germline V gene (reference sequence). The CDR3 extends over 16 amino acids. For the CDR3, the DNA is TGCAGTGCCCCCTCGAGACAAAGCTCCTATAATTCACCCCTCCACTTT. This encodes CSAPSRQSSYNSPLHF.

The sample holds a few counts of this clonotype. Here the CDR3 reads CATSRDRIWSLTTEAFF. CDR3 nucleotides: TGTGCCACCAGCAGAGACAGAATCTGGTCCCTGACCACTGAAGCTTTCTTT. This sequence joins TRBV15 and TRBJ1-1; the D is unclear. The germline V gene encodes CDR1 LNHNV and CDR2 YYDKDF (reference sequence). The V gene lost 0 bases and the J gene lost 4 bases, with 18 bases spanning the gap. The CDR3 spans 17 residues.

The chain combines TRBV7-6 with TRBJ2-7; 8 bases map to TRBD2. The V gene end was trimmed by 5 bases and the J gene end by 5 bases; junction bases not matched to a gene: 8. The CDR3 loop spans 14 amino acids. The germline CDR1 and CDR2 sequences are SGHVS and FNYEAQ. The CDR3 bases are TGTGCCAGCAGCCGCCTCGGGGGGGGCGACGAGCAGTACTTC. As protein: CASSRLGGGDEQYF.